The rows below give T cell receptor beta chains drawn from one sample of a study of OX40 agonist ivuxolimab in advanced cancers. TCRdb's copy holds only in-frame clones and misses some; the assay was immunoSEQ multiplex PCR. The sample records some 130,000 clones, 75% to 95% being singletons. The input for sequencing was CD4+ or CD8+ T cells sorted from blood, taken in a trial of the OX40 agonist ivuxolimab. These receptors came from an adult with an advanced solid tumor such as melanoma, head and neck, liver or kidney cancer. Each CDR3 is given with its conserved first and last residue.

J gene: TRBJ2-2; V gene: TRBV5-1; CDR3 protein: CASSTGGANTGELFF
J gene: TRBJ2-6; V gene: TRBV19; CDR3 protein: CASSTSGGSGANVLTF
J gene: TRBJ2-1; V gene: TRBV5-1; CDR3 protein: CASSLVGQGANEQFF
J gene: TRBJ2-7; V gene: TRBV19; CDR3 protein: CASRSGTGSSYEQYF
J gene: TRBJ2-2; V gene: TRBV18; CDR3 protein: CASSWAGLTNTGELFF
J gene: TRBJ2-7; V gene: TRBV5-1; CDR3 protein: CASTSDLAGDAYEQYF
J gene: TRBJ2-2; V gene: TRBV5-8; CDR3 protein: CASSTLGTGVTGELFF
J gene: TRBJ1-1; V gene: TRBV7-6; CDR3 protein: CASSSQEGKNTEAFF
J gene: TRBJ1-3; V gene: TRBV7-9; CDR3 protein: CASSLRIRMDRSGNTIYF
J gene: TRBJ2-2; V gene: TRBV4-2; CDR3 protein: CASSQREGVSGELFF
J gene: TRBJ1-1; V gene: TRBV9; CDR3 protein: CASSAQTGTEAFF
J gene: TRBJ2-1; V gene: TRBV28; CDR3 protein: CATRGTFSSYNEQFF
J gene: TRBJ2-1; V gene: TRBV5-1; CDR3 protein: CASSSGGYNEQFF
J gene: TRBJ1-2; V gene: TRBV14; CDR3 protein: CASSLNRVGYGYTF
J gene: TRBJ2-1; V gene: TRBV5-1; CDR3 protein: CASSSDGPYNEQFF
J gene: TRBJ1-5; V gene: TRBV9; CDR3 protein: CASSGQDNQPQHF
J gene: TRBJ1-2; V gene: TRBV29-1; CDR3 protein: CSVGFTGSNYGYTF
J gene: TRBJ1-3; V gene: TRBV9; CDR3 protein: CASSVDALVLGNTIYF
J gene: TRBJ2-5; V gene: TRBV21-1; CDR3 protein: CASSKDGRHVSQETQYF
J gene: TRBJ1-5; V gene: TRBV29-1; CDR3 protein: CSVLTGTKNQPQHF
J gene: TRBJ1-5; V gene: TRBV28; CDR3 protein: CASSLRRGGQGPYSNQPQHF
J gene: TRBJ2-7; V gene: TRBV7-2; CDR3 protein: CASSSATSGSRLEQYF
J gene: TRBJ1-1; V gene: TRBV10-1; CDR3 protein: CASSITANTEAFF
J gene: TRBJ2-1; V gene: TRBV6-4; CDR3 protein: CASRREAGVPSEQFF
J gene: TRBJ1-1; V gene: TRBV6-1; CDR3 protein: CASSDLQGADTEAFF
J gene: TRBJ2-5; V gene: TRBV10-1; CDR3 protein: CASSESSTGKQYF
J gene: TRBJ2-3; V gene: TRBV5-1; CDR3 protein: CASSLADSTDTQYF
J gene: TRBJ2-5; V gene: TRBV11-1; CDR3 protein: CASSLPQSSETQYF
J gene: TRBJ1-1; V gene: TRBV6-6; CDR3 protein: CASSLGTEAFF
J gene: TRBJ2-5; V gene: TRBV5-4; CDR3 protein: CASRRAGAETQYF
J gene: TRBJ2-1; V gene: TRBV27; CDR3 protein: CASSRYGTESSYNEQFF
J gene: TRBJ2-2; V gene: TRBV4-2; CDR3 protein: CASSQETSGRRAGELFF
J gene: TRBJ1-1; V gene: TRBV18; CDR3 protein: CASSLHQDTEAFF
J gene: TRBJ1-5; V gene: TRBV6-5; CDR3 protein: CASSYGWGVEPQHF
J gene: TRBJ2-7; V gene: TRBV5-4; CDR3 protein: CASSPTPDRGPDEQYF
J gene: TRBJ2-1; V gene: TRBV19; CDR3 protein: CASASYNEQFF
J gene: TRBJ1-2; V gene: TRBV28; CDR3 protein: CASSLSGWGYTF